The 5 T cell receptor beta chains in this list originate from one sample, sequenced in a study of cytomegalovirus exposure and HLA in healthy donors. A multiplex PCR was run with 60 Vbeta primers and 13 Jbeta primers. This table comes from immunoSEQ multiplex PCR, and its TCRdb copy is limited to in-frame clones, with some not included. The data contain approximately 200,000 clones, around 74% of them seen just once; the ten biggest clones take up around 1.6%. The sequencing input was PBMCs. Source of these receptors: a girl under 18 in good health and CMV-seropositive.

This clone has a handful of counts. The chain links TRBV10-2 to TRBJ2-1; TRBD2 agrees at 12 bases. The germline V gene has CDR1 WSHSY and CDR2 SAAADI. The trim removed 6 bases at V and 4 bases at J, leaving 4 bases unmatched. The CDR3 length is 15 residues. The DNA of the CDR3 is TGCGCCAGCAGGGCCGGGACTAGCGGGTACAATGAGCAGTTCTTC. Its protein is CASRAGTSGYNEQFF.

The V call is TRBV18, the J call TRBJ1-5, with D possibly being TRBD1 (5 bases). From germline, CDR1 is KGHSH and CDR2 LQKENI. V was shortened by 6 bases and J by 5 bases, with 14 bases between the two germline ends. The CDR3 contains 14 residues. For the CDR3, the DNA is TGTGCCAGCTCGGATCCCCGGGGGGATCAGCCCCAGCATTTT. This sequence encodes CASSDPRGDQPQHF.

This clone was recorded only once. The rearrangement links TRBV6-5 to TRBJ1-2; D unresolved. Germline CDR1 is MNHEY and CDR2 is SVGAGI. V dropped 5 bases and J dropped 6 bases, with 13 bases sitting between them. The CDR3 loop spans 13 amino acids. CDR3 sequence: CASSPRRSHGYTF. The CDR3 DNA sequence: TGTGCCAGCAGTCCTCGCAGGTCCCATGGCTACACCTTC.

The chain combines TRBV7-9 with TRBJ1-4; the D gene is possibly TRBD1 (5 bases). V lost 7 bases and J lost 10, with 34 bases in between. The CDR3 sequence is 19 residues long. The germline V gene encodes CDR1 SEHNR and CDR2 FQNEAQ (reference sequence). The CDR3 region is CASTLSLGGRSRVPGKLFF. The DNA for the CDR3 is TGTGCCAGCACCCTCTCCCTGGGGGGGAGGTCAAGGGTCCCGGGAAAACTGTTTTTT.

This chain connects TRBV5-1 to TRBJ2-1, with 8 bases fitting TRBD1. This CDR3 is built from 14 residues. Germline CDR1 reads SGHRS; CDR2 reads YFSETQ. Germline trimming cut 6 bases from V and 6 bases from J; bases unmatched to any gene: 8. DNA for the CDR3: TGCGCCAGCAAGAGGACAGGGCCCTTCAATGAGCAGTTCTTC. It is translated as CASKRTGPFNEQFF.